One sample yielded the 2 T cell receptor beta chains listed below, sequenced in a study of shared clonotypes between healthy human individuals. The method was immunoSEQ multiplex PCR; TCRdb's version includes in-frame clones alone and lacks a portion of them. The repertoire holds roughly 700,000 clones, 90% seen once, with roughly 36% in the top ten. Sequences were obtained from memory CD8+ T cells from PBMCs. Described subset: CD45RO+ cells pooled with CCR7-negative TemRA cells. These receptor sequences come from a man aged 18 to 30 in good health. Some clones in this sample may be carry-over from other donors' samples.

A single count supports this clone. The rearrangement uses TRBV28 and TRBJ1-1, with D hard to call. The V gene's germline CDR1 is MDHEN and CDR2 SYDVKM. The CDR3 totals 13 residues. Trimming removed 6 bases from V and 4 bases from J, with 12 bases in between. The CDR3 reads CASSPRGFTEAFF. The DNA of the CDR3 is TGTGCCAGCAGCCCCCGAGGGTTCACTGAAGCTTTCTTT.

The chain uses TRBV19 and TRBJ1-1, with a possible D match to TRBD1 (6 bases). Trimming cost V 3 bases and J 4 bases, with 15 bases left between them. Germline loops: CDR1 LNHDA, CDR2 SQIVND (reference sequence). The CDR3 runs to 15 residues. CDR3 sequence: CASSIVRGAGTEAFF. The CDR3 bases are TGTGCCAGTAGTATTGTCAGGGGCGCCGGCACTGAAGCTTTCTTT.